The 19 T cell receptor beta chains given below trace back to one sample, sequenced in a study of OX40 agonist ivuxolimab in advanced cancers. The repertoire was sequenced with immunoSEQ multiplex PCR; TCRdb's copy has only in-frame clones and lacks some. The sample consists of about 80,000 clones, 92% of them appearing once. The sequenced sample was CD4+ or CD8+ T cells sorted from blood, obtained in a trial of the OX40 agonist ivuxolimab. These TCRs come from an adult with an advanced solid tumor such as melanoma, head and neck, liver or kidney cancer.

J is TRBJ2-1 and V is TRBV12-5, with 9 bases matching TRBD2. The trim removed 0 bases at V and 7 bases at J, leaving 10 bases unmatched. The CDR3 has 17 amino acids. The V gene's germline CDR1 is LGHNT and CDR2 FRNRAP. CDR3 protein: CASGLVLDWRGGNEQFF. In nucleotides, the CDR3 is TGTGCTAGTGGTTTGGTACTTGATTGGCGGGGGGGTAATGAGCAGTTCTTC.

V and J are TRBV29-1 and TRBJ1-2, with D perhaps TRBD1 (5 bases). The CDR3 extends over 13 amino acids. Between the trimmed V and J ends, which lost 2 bases and 5 bases, there was a span of 12 bases. Looked up from germline, CDR1 is SQVTM and CDR2 is ANQGSEA. CDR3 coding DNA: TGCAGCGTTGAATCCCAGGGCAGTTATGGCTACACCTTC. Residues: CSVESQGSYGYTF.

The chain has TRBV11-2 and TRBJ2-7; the match to TRBD1 covers 9 bases. The CDR3 spans 14 residues. From germline, CDR1 is SGHAT and CDR2 FQNNGV. With 1 base clipped from V and 7 bases from J, the junction kept 5 bases outside the gene matches. CDR3 DNA sequence: TGTGCCAGCAGCTTAGGGGGACAGGGTTGGGAGCAGTACTTC. This gives the protein CASSLGGQGWEQYF.

The rearrangement joins TRBV27 to TRBJ2-7; 7 bases agree with TRBD1. Unmatched junction bases numbered 3, after V lost 3 bases and J lost 1 base. CDR1 MNHEY and CDR2 SMNVEV come from the germline V gene (reference sequence). The CDR3 sequence is 14 residues long. The CDR3 is CASSFQTGSYEQYF. The CDR3 nucleotides are TGTGCCAGCAGTTTTCAGACAGGGTCCTACGAGCAGTACTTC.

The V and J genes are TRBV25-1 and TRBJ2-3; 9 bases agree with TRBD2. This CDR3 has 15 residues. With 2 bases clipped from V and 1 base from J, the junction kept 1 base outside the gene matches. Germline CDR1 is MGHDK and CDR2 is SYGVNS. The chain's CDR3 is CASSEGGGGTDTQYF. CDR3 bases: TGTGCCAGCAGTGAAGGCGGGGGGGGCACAGATACGCAGTATTTT.

This chain connects TRBV13 to TRBJ2-7; D possibly corresponds to TRBD2 (7 bases). Germline V gene sequence: CDR1 PRHDT, CDR2 FYEKMQ (reference sequence). CDR3 length: 14 amino acids. V was trimmed by 3 bases and J by 2 bases, leaving 11 bases between them. The CDR3 sequence: CASSFGGTTYEQYF. The CDR3 nucleotides read TGTGCCAGCAGCTTCGGGGGGACAACCTACGAGCAGTACTTC.

CDR3 nucleotide sequence: TGCGCCAGCAGCCAAGAATTCGCGAGGGTTCCCTCTATAAATGAAAAACTGTTTTTT. It encodes CASSQEFARVPSINEKLFF. The chain uses TRBV4-3 and TRBJ1-4; D remains unclear. V was shortened by 0 bases and J by 5 bases, with 22 bases between the two germline ends. Germline V gene sequence: CDR1 LGHNA, CDR2 YSLEER. The CDR3 length is 19 residues.

A single count supports this clone. The chain is built from TRBV7-9 and TRBJ2-3; TRBD2 matches at 7 bases. The CDR3 runs to 15 residues. Looked up from germline, CDR1 is SEHNR and CDR2 is FQNEAQ (reference sequence). J gave up 2 bases and V 6 bases, and 8 bases lay outside the gene matches. The CDR3 sequence: CASSDGAGPTDTQYF. The CDR3 DNA reads as TGTGCCAGCAGTGACGGAGCGGGGCCCACAGATACGCAGTATTTT.

This clone was detected once. The chain recombines TRBV12-5 with TRBJ1-1; TRBD1 matches 11 bases. The CDR3 is made up of 15 amino acids. Germline V gene sequence: CDR1 LGHNT, CDR2 FRNRAP. Trimming at V came to 3 bases and at J to 3 bases, leaving 3 bases not matched to a gene. The CDR3: CASGFEGQGDTEAFF. Here the CDR3 DNA reads TGTGCTAGTGGTTTTGAGGGACAGGGGGACACTGAAGCTTTCTTT.

The gene calls are TRBV25-1 and TRBJ1-1, with D perhaps TRBD1 (5 bases). The CDR3 covers 12 residues. V shed 5 bases and J shed 7 bases, with 11 bases lying between them. The germline CDR1 and CDR2 sequences are MGHDK and SYGVNS. The CDR3: CASSWGSVEAFF. As DNA, the CDR3 is TGTGCCAGCAGTTGGGGGTCTGTTGAAGCTTTCTTT. The full variable domain, completed using reference TRBV25-1 and TRBJ1-1, is EADIYQTPRYLVIGTGKKITLECSQTMGHDKMYWYQQDPGMELHLIHYSYGVNSTEKGDLSSESTVSRIRTEHFPLTLESARPSHTSQYLCASSWGSVEAFFGQGTRLTVV.

The CDR3 region has the DNA TGTGCCAGCGCGGCCCAGACGGTACCTTACGAGCAGTACTTC. Translating it yields CASAAQTVPYEQYF. V is TRBV27 and J is TRBJ2-7; the D is unclear. Trimming took 8 bases from V and 4 from J, leaving 18 bases between them. Looked up from germline, CDR1 is MNHEY and CDR2 is SMNVEV (reference sequence). The CDR3 runs to 14 residues.

This clone was detected only once. The rearrangement links TRBV29-1 to TRBJ1-1; D is perhaps TRBD1 (6 bases). This CDR3 spans 17 amino acids. CDR1 is SQVTM and CDR2 is ANQGSEA in the germline V gene. In DNA, the CDR3 is TGCCCTGGGGGCCCGACCCCAAGGACGGTTGGGTTCACTGAAGCTTTCTTT. Encoded protein: CPGGPTPRTVGFTEAFF.

The rearrangement joins TRBV21-1 to TRBJ1-3; the DNA was not compared with TRBD1, the D call given in the table. TRBV21-1 is flagged as a pseudogene. The CDR3 is 16 amino acids. CDR3 in DNA: TGTGCCAGCAAAATTATCAGGGGATACTCTGGAAACACCATATATTTT. It encodes CASKIIRGYSGNTIYF.

The chain joins TRBV29-1 to TRBJ1-1; unclear D gene. Trimming pared 6 bases from V and 4 bases from J, leaving 9 bases between. The V gene's germline CDR1 is SQVTM and CDR2 ANQGSEA. The CDR3 has 11 amino acids. Here the CDR3 DNA reads TGCAGCGTCCCCAATGGCACTGAAGCTTTCTTT. Its protein product is CSVPNGTEAFF.

The J gene is TRBJ2-3, the V gene TRBV11-3, with unresolved D. Trimming removed 4 bases from V and 2 bases from J, with 7 bases in between. Looked up from germline, CDR1 is SGHNT and CDR2 is YENEEA. The CDR3 runs 13 residues. CDR3 in amino acids: CASSSHITDTQYF. CDR3 sequence (DNA): TGTGCCAGCAGCTCGCATATCACAGATACGCAGTATTTT.

V gene TRBV27 combines with J gene TRBJ1-2; possibly TRBD1 for D (5 bases). CDR3 length: 13 residues. V was pared by 5 bases and J by 4 bases, with 11 bases between. Germline CDR1 is MNHEY and CDR2 is SMNVEV (reference sequence). The CDR3 reads CASSPLDTYGYTF. For the CDR3, the DNA is TGTGCCAGCAGTCCCCTGGACACCTATGGCTACACCTTC.

The V gene is TRBV18, the J gene TRBJ2-1; D unresolved. Per the germline V gene, CDR1 is KGHSH and CDR2 is LQKENI. This CDR3 spans 15 amino acids. Trimming shortened V by 4 bases and J by 8 bases, and 18 bases separated the two germline ends. The CDR3 spells CASSLVTSTEHEQFF. The CDR3 bases are TGTGCCAGCTCACTTGTTACGAGTACGGAGCATGAGCAGTTCTTC.

The chain couples TRBV27 to TRBJ1-2; TRBD1 aligns across 10 bases. Germline CDR1 MNHEY, CDR2 SMNVEV (reference sequence). V lost 6 bases and J lost 8; bases outside the gene matches: 3. The length of the CDR3 is 12 residues. CDR3 coding DNA: TGTGCCAGCAGGACAGGGGGCGGAGGCTACACCTTC. This gives the protein CASRTGGGGYTF.

This clone was seen only once. The V and J genes are TRBV5-1 and TRBJ1-5, with D unresolved. Between the trimmed V and J ends, which lost 7 bases and 0 bases, there was a span of 11 bases. Germline V CDR1 and CDR2: SGHRS, YFSETQ. The CDR3 runs to 14 residues. The CDR3 loop is CASRPGNSNQPQHF. CDR3 bases: TGCGCCAGCCGTCCTGGGAATAGCAATCAGCCCCAGCATTTT.